These 16 T cell receptor beta chains were sequenced from one sample in a study of monozygotic twins with inflammatory bowel disease. TCRdb reanalyzed the 5' RACE reads, giving one entry per CDR3 protein sequence and no DNA. In total, the table holds about 110,000 distinct CDR3 sequences. Material for sequencing was blood. The receptor set was obtained from a human donor with ulcerative colitis or Crohn's disease, or a healthy co-twin of an affected twin (not recorded which).

The chain recombines TRBV7-3 with TRBJ1-2. Germline V CDR1 and CDR2: SGHTA, FQGTGA. There are 15 residues in the CDR3. CDR3 region: CASSPSGGVNYGYTF.

The J gene is TRBJ2-2, the V gene TRBV7-3. Germline V gene data show CDR1 as SGHTA and CDR2 as FQGTGA. The CDR3 length is 12 residues. The CDR3 loop is CASSSVTGELFF. The whole variable domain, filled in from reference TRBV7-3 and TRBJ2-2, reads GAGVSQTPSNKVTEKGKYVELRCDPISGHTALYWYRQSLGQGPEFLIYFQGTGAADDSGLPNDRFFAVRPEGSVSTLKIQRTERGDSAVYLCASSSVTGELFFGEGSRLTVL.

The chain combines TRBV14 with TRBJ1-1; TCRdb reports TRBD1, a call that lacks DNA to check it against. The germline V gene encodes CDR1 SGHDN and CDR2 FVKESK. This CDR3 comprises 13 residues. The CDR3 loop is CASRMGVHTEAFF.

This chain links TRBV5-4 with TRBJ2-1; TCRdb's D call of TRBD1 is untestable without DNA. Germline-derived CDR1 and CDR2 are SGHNT and YYREEE (reference sequence). CDR3 length: 15 residues. The CDR3 reads CASSLSLGQGNEQFF.

The chain links TRBV25-1 to TRBJ2-1; TCRdb reports TRBD2, a call that lacks DNA to check it against. Germline values: CDR1 MGHDK, CDR2 SYGVNS. This CDR3 is 17 amino acids long. The CDR3 is CASSPPGLAGRGNEQFF. Complete variable domain (other parts from reference TRBV25-1 and TRBJ2-1): EADIYQTPRYLVIGTGKKITLECSQTMGHDKMYWYQQDPGMELHLIHYSYGVNSTEKGDLSSESTVSRIRTEHFPLTLESARPSHTSQYLCASSPPGLAGRGNEQFFGPGTRLTVL.

The chain joins TRBV28 to TRBJ2-7. The CDR3 runs 12 residues. Germline CDR1 MDHEN, CDR2 SYDVKM. CDR3 amino acids: CASSLPDTEQYF.

CDR3 sequence: CASLSTGRELNEQFF. The chain links TRBV5-1 to TRBJ2-1; TCRdb indicates TRBD2, and absent DNA this call remains unverified. The CDR3 spans 15 residues. CDR1 is SGHRS and CDR2 is YFSETQ in the germline V gene.

This chain joins TRBV27 and TRBJ1-3; TCRdb reports TRBD1, a call that lacks DNA to check it against. The germline V gene encodes CDR1 MNHEY and CDR2 SMNVEV (reference sequence). The CDR3 is made up of 15 amino acids. The CDR3 loop is CASSLGTSSGNTIYF.

The chain combines TRBV7-2 with TRBJ2-5; TCRdb calls TRBD1, which cannot be checked without DNA. Germline values: CDR1 SGHTA, CDR2 FQGNSA. The CDR3 consists of 12 residues. The chain's CDR3 is CASSPLGTPQYF.

This rearrangement joins TRBV7-9 to TRBJ1-1. CDR1 is SEHNR and CDR2 is FQNEAQ in the germline V gene (reference sequence). This CDR3 contains 12 residues. The CDR3 spells CASSLVEFGAFF.

The genes are TRBV9 and TRBJ2-7. The CDR3 runs to 15 residues. CDR1 and CDR2 from the germline V gene are SGDLS and YYNGEE. The CDR3 protein is CASSIATSPDHEQYF.

This rearrangement joins TRBV7-9 to TRBJ2-3; as DNA is missing, the TRBD2 call by TCRdb cannot be tested. The CDR3 sequence is 16 residues long. From germline, CDR1 is SEHNR and CDR2 FQNEAQ (reference sequence). This chain's CDR3 is CASKRLAGEVTDTQYF.

CDR3: CAWNPGLLTNEQFF. This sequence joins TRBV7-9 and TRBJ2-1. The CDR3 is made up of 14 amino acids. Germline V gene sequence: CDR1 SEHNR, CDR2 FQNEAQ (reference sequence).

The chain carries TRBV9 and TRBJ2-1; TCRdb calls TRBD1, which cannot be checked without DNA. Germline V lookup: CDR1 SGDLS, CDR2 YYNGEE. There are 16 residues in the CDR3. The chain's CDR3 is CASSISPGTGNNEQFF.

The chain recombines TRBV5-1 with TRBJ2-1; the TCRdb D gene call, TRBD2, has no DNA to confirm it. Per the germline V gene, CDR1 is SGHRS and CDR2 is YFSETQ. The CDR3 is 16 amino acids. CDR3 loop: CASSLQTSGTINEQFF.

The rearrangement uses TRBV19 and TRBJ2-6. Germline values: CDR1 LNHDA, CDR2 SQIVND (reference sequence). The CDR3 loop spans 15 amino acids. This CDR3 reads CASSQESSGANVLTF.